This T cell receptor (beta chain) was profiled in a study of Ad26.COV2.S vaccination and SARS-CoV-2 variants. Study-wide background: Donor got 5x10^10 or 1x10^11 viral particles of Ad26.COV2.S.

Whole-study findings and limits: The authors reported substantial breadth in spike-specific CD8+ and CD4+ T cell responses after vaccination.

The CDR3 runs 14 residues. V lost 4 bases and J 2 bases, leaving 9 bases between the germline ends. Germline lookup yields CDR1 MNHEY and CDR2 SMNVEV (reference sequence). As concerns this clone: Its antigen is undetermined.

Treatment specified: roughly 18 received Ad26.COV2.S at low or high dose, single or two shots; roughly 5 received placebo; per-sample allocation not given. Collection of samples fell on day 63 after the first vaccine or placebo injection. An Ad26 vector expressing Wuhan-strain SARS-CoV-2 spike constituted the vaccine. The assay was immunoSEQ multiplex PCR, and TCRdb's table has in-frame clones only and misses some. The sample consists of roughly 350,000 clones, roughly 91% of them appearing once. This receptor was taken from a person between 18 and 60 years old who received the Ad26.COV2.S COVID-19 vaccine or a placebo. V usage is TRBV27 and J usage is TRBJ1-5, with D perhaps matching TRBD1 (5 bases). Sequenced here: peripheral blood, sampled in a trial of Ad26.COV2.S vaccine versus placebo. The CDR3 here is CASSSGTGNQPQHF. The CDR3 bases are TGTGCCAGCAGTTCAGGGACGGGCAATCAGCCCCAGCATTTT.